This T cell receptor (beta chain) was identified during a study of blood T cell repertoires in COVID-19. The table came from immunoSEQ multiplex PCR; TCRdb's copy has only in-frame clones and leaves some out. The sample carries some 80,000 clones, around 80% recorded once. Trimming took 7 bases from V and 0 from J, leaving 13 bases between them. Germline V gene data show CDR1 as SGHAT and CDR2 as FQNNGV. The CDR3 extends over 15 amino acids. The source material was peripheral blood. The chain joins TRBV11-2 to TRBJ1-3; D unresolved. The sequence was collected from a man older than 75 with acute or convalescent COVID-19. The CDR3 sequence: CASINKGVSGNTIYF. As DNA, the CDR3 is TGTGCCAGCATCAATAAGGGAGTCTCTGGAAACACCATATATTTT.